The 27 T cell receptor beta chains below all came from one sample that was sequenced in a study of T cell responses to AZD1222 COVID-19 vaccine. TCRdb keeps only in-frame clones here, not all; method: immunoSEQ multiplex PCR. The profile covers roughly 170,000 clones, with 94% appearing a single time and about 1.5% taken by the ten largest. The specimen comprised peripheral blood, sampled 28 days after the second AZD1222 dose. The receptors were sampled from an adult who received the AZD1222 COVID-19 vaccine.

The V call is TRBV19, the J call TRBJ2-1; the D gene could be TRBD1 or TRBD2 (6 bases each). Germline values: CDR1 LNHDA, CDR2 SQIVND (reference sequence). The V end lost 6 bases, the J end lost 8 bases, and 17 bases lay between the germline ends. The CDR3 length is 14 residues. CDR3 DNA: TGTGCCAGTAGAGAGGGGGGCAGGGGATATGAGCAGTTCTTC. Protein sequence: CASREGGRGYEQFF.

This chain joins TRBV9 and TRBJ1-5, with D tentatively TRBD1 (6 bases). The CDR3 loop spans 15 amino acids. Trimming stripped 3 bases from V and 0 bases from J, with 10 bases between. The germline CDR1 and CDR2 sequences are SGDLS and YYNGEE. CDR3 loop: CASSEQGSSNQPQHF. The DNA of the CDR3 is TGTGCCAGCAGCGAACAGGGTTCTAGCAATCAGCCCCAGCATTTT.

CDR3 sequence reads: CAISPTGTDTQYF. In DNA form, the CDR3 reads TGTGCCATCAGTCCGACAGGCACAGATACGCAGTATTTT. J is TRBJ2-3 and V is TRBV10-3; TRBD1 might be the D (5 bases). Germline V gene lookup returns CDR1 ENHRY and CDR2 SYGVKD. The CDR3 extends over 13 amino acids. V was trimmed by 5 bases and J by 1 base, leaving 7 bases between them.

The V gene is TRBV25-1, the J gene TRBJ2-3; a weak D match, TRBD2 (6 bases). This CDR3 has 16 residues. Trimming shortened V by 4 bases and J by 2 bases, and 16 bases separated the two germline ends. CDR1 and CDR2 (germline): MGHDK, SYGVNS. The DNA for the CDR3 is TGTGCCAGCAGTGGCGGAGGGGCCCGAGTCACAGATACGCAGTATTTT. This gives the protein CASSGGGARVTDTQYF.

In this sample, this clone turned up once. V usage is TRBV5-1 and J usage is TRBJ1-3; possible D gene TRBD1, 5 bases. Germline V CDR1 and CDR2: SGHRS, YFSETQ. The CDR3 length is 14 residues. Between the trimmed V and J ends, which lost 0 bases and 4 bases, there was a span of 8 bases. The CDR3 coding sequence is TGCGCCAGCAGCTTGGACAGGATAGGAAACACCATATATTTT. This encodes CASSLDRIGNTIYF.

The V call is TRBV5-1, the J call TRBJ2-2; 7 nucleotides agree with TRBD1. Germline lookup yields CDR1 SGHRS and CDR2 YFSETQ. The junction had 4 bases not matched to a gene; V was cut back by 4 bases and J by 1 base. The CDR3 sequence is 15 residues long. Here the CDR3 reads CASSQRTGNTGELFF. The CDR3 region has the DNA TGCGCCAGCAGCCAAAGGACAGGGAACACCGGGGAGCTGTTTTTT.

This clone is a singleton in its sample. CDR3 protein: CASSQAGFYEQYF. CDR3 DNA: TGTGCCAGCAGTCAGGCAGGGTTTTACGAGCAGTACTTC. The chain has TRBV28 and TRBJ2-7; weak D call: TRBD1 (5 bases). In germline, CDR1 is MDHEN, CDR2 SYDVKM. Trimming removed 5 bases at V and 4 bases at J, with 12 bases between. The CDR3 is made up of 13 amino acids.

V is TRBV12-5 and J is TRBJ2-1, with a tentative D call TRBD2 (6 bases). Trimming took 1 base from V and 13 from J, leaving 23 bases between them. The length of the CDR3 is 16 residues. Germline CDR1 is LGHNT and CDR2 is FRNRAP. This CDR3 is CASGLGNHRESEVQFF. The CDR3 region has the DNA TGTGCTAGTGGTTTGGGGAATCATCGGGAGTCGGAGGTTCAGTTCTTC.

The V and J genes are TRBV4-1 and TRBJ1-1; D perhaps matches TRBD1 (6 bases). The CDR3 has 14 amino acids. Germline V gives CDR1 MGHRA, CDR2 YSYEKL. V lost 6 bases and J 4 bases, leaving 15 bases between the germline ends. The CDR3 DNA reads as TGCGCCAGCAGGTTACAGGGTGGGAGCACTGAAGCTTTCTTT. Translation gives CASRLQGGSTEAFF.

As concerns this clone: Other DNA sequences in the sample encode the same CDR3. V gene TRBV7-3 combines with J gene TRBJ2-1; D is ambiguous. V lost 3 bases to trimming and J lost 5 bases, with 8 bases between them. Germline values: CDR1 SGHTA, CDR2 FQGTGA. The CDR3 runs 13 residues. The CDR3 reads CASSLDRDNEQFF. Here the CDR3 DNA reads TGTGCCAGCAGCTTGGACCGCGACAATGAGCAGTTCTTC.

The chain recombines TRBV6-5 with TRBJ1-1; unclear D gene. The CDR3 loop spans 11 amino acids. V was cut by 6 bases and J by 2 bases, with 4 bases left in between. Germline V gives CDR1 MNHEY, CDR2 SVGAGI. The CDR3: CASSINTEAFF. For the CDR3, the DNA is TGTGCCAGCAGCATTAACACTGAAGCTTTCTTT.

The CDR3 loop reads CASSAQVTPREKLFF. CDR3 nucleotide sequence: TGTGCCAGTAGTGCACAGGTAACCCCCCGAGAAAAACTGTTTTTT. J is TRBJ1-4 and V is TRBV19; D is possibly TRBD1 (5 bases). Germline CDR1 and CDR2: LNHDA and SQIVND (reference sequence). V was cut by 5 bases and J by 8 bases, with 18 bases left in between. This CDR3 has 15 amino acids.

The chain has TRBV28 and TRBJ1-2; possibly TRBD1 for D (6 bases). The CDR3 is 12 amino acids. Germline CDR1 and CDR2: MDHEN and SYDVKM. The V and J ends lost 6 bases and 2 bases respectively, with 7 bases between them. The CDR3 spells CASRTGNYGYTF. The CDR3 nucleotides are TGTGCCAGCAGAACAGGGAACTATGGCTACACCTTC.

V gene TRBV5-1 combines with J gene TRBJ1-2; D unresolved. CDR3 size: 16 residues. V dropped 4 bases and J dropped 3 bases, with 19 bases sitting between them. Per germline, CDR1 SGHRS and CDR2 YFSETQ. Here the CDR3 reads CASSQEGISGYYGYTF. The DNA of the CDR3 is TGCGCCAGCAGCCAGGAGGGAATTAGCGGATACTATGGCTACACCTTC.

The V call is TRBV18, the J call TRBJ2-5; D gene ambiguous. Trimming removed 3 bases at V and 4 bases at J, with 9 bases between. There are 13 residues in the CDR3. Per the germline V gene, CDR1 is KGHSH and CDR2 is LQKENI. The CDR3 sequence is CASSPRQGETQYF. Here the CDR3 DNA reads TGTGCCAGCTCACCTCGACAAGGAGAGACCCAGTACTTC.

The rearrangement uses TRBV9 and TRBJ2-2; no definite D call. Looked up from germline, CDR1 is SGDLS and CDR2 is YYNGEE. Trimming removed 3 bases from V and 5 bases from J, with 14 bases in between. CDR3 size: 15 residues. CDR3: CASSASWGNTGELFF. The CDR3 DNA follows: TGTGCCAGCAGCGCTTCTTGGGGAAATACCGGGGAGCTGTTTTTT.

This chain connects TRBV2 to TRBJ1-6; D gene unclear. Trimming cost V 5 bases and J 0 bases, with 5 bases left between them. The CDR3 sequence is 14 residues long. Germline loops: CDR1 SNHLY, CDR2 FYNNEI. The CDR3 sequence: CASSPSSYNSPLHF. CDR3 in DNA: TGTGCCAGCAGTCCGAGCTCCTATAATTCACCCCTCCACTTT.

The chain uses TRBV5-8 and TRBJ1-1; 10 bases line up with TRBD1. The CDR3 runs to 17 residues. Losses at the gene ends were 2 bases for V and 3 bases for J; bases not matched to a gene: 10. Germline loops: CDR1 SGHTS, CDR2 YDEGEE. DNA of the CDR3: TGTGCCAGCAGCTTTCGACAGGGGGCTTGGGGCGACACTGAAGCTTTCTTT. Protein: CASSFRQGAWGDTEAFF.

The chain links TRBV5-6 to TRBJ1-5; TRBD1 agrees at 9 bases. V lost 1 base, J lost 1 base, and 3 bases stayed unmatched. This CDR3 region has 16 residues. Germline loops: CDR1 SGHDT, CDR2 YYEEEE. The CDR3 DNA reads TGTGCCAGCAGCTTGACAGGGGGCTTCAGCAATCAGCCCCAGCATTTT. Translating it yields CASSLTGGFSNQPQHF.

The V call is TRBV18, the J call TRBJ1-6; a weak D match, TRBD1 (6 bases). The CDR3 is made up of 16 amino acids. Germline CDR1 is KGHSH and CDR2 is LQKENI. V was trimmed by 0 bases and J by 5 bases, leaving 11 bases between them. Written as DNA, the CDR3 is TGTGCCAGCTCACCACCTGGGACATATAATAATTCACCCCTCCACTTT. Translated: CASSPPGTYNNSPLHF.

The J gene is TRBJ1-2, the V gene TRBV6-5; D remains unclear. CDR3 length: 13 residues. V dropped 8 bases and J dropped 0 bases, with 10 bases sitting between them. Looked up from germline, CDR1 is MNHEY and CDR2 is SVGAGI. This CDR3 is CASGTLANYGYTF. DNA for the CDR3: TGTGCCAGCGGCACACTAGCTAACTATGGCTACACCTTC.

This sequence joins TRBV24-1 and TRBJ1-4; tentative D call: TRBD1 (6 bases). V lost 9 bases and J lost 6, with 16 bases in between. Per germline, CDR1 KGHDR and CDR2 SFDVKD. This CDR3 comprises 14 residues. The CDR3 sequence: CATAATGADEKLFF. The CDR3 nucleotides are TGTGCCACCGCCGCCACGGGGGCAGATGAAAAACTGTTTTTT.

This chain connects TRBV4-1 to TRBJ1-6; D gene uncertain. The CDR3 extends over 15 amino acids. The V end was cut by 0 bases, the J end by 8 bases, with 11 bases between. Per the germline V gene, CDR1 is MGHRA and CDR2 is YSYEKL. The CDR3 protein is CASSQDFLTYSPLHF. In DNA, the CDR3 is TGCGCCAGCAGCCAAGATTTTCTAACCTATTCACCCCTCCACTTT.

The chain has TRBV28 and TRBJ1-2; D is perhaps TRBD1 (5 bases). This CDR3 region has 14 residues. Trimming shortened V by 6 bases and J by 4 bases, and 15 bases separated the two germline ends. Germline CDR1 reads MDHEN; CDR2 reads SYDVKM. The DNA for the CDR3 is TGTGCCAGCAGGAGCGGGGGTGCTGGCTATGGCTACACCTTC. This translates into CASRSGGAGYGYTF.

The genes are TRBV6-1 and TRBJ2-1; no clear D gene. The germline gives CDR1 MNHNS, CDR2 SASEGT. The ends were cut back, 3 bases at V and 1 base at J, with 10 bases in the middle. The length of the CDR3 is 15 residues. CDR3 protein: CASSDQEGSYNEQFF. In nucleotides, the CDR3 is TGTGCCAGCAGTGACCAGGAAGGGTCCTACAATGAGCAGTTCTTC.

This chain uses TRBV18 with TRBJ2-7; tentative D call: TRBD1 (6 bases). The V gene's germline CDR1 is KGHSH and CDR2 LQKENI. CDR3 size: 15 residues. Trimming shortened V by 6 bases and J by 0 bases, and 15 bases separated the two germline ends. The CDR3 DNA reads as TGTGCCAGCTCCATCACAGGGATATACTCCTACGAGCAGTACTTC. This sequence encodes CASSITGIYSYEQYF.

The rearrangement joins TRBV7-2 to TRBJ2-1, with D uncertain. The CDR3 is made up of 11 amino acids. Trimming took off 5 bases at V and 7 bases at J, with 6 bases between the two ends. CDR1 is SGHTA and CDR2 is FQGNSA in the germline V gene. The CDR3 loop reads CASSPHNEQFF. The CDR3 DNA reads TGTGCCAGCAGCCCACATAATGAGCAGTTCTTC.